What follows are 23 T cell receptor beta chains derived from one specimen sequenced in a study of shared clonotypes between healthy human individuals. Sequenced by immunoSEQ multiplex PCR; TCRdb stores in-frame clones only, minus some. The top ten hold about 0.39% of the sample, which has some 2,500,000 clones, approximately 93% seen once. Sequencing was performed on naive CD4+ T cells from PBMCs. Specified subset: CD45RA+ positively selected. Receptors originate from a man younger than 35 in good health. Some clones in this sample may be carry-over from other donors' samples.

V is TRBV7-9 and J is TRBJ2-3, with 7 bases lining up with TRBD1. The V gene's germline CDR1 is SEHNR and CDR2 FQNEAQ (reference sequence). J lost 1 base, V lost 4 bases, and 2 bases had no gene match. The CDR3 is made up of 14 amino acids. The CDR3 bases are TGTGCCAGCAGCTATACAGGGGGCACAGATACGCAGTATTTT. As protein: CASSYTGGTDTQYF.

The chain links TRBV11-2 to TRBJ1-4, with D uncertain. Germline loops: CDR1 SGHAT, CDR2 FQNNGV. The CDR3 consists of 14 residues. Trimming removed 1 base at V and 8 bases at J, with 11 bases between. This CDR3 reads CASSLVSGREKLFF. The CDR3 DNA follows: TGTGCCAGCAGCTTAGTGTCGGGTAGAGAAAAACTGTTTTTT.

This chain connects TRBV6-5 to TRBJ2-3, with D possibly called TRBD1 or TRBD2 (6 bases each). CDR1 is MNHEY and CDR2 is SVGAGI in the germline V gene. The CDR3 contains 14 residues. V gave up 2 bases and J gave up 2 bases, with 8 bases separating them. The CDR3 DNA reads TGTGCCAGCAGTTACAGGGGGGTCACAGATACGCAGTATTTT. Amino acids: CASSYRGVTDTQYF.

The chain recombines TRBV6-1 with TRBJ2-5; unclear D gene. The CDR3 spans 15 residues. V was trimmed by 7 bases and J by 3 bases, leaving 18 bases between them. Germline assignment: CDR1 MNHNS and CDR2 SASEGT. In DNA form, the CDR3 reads TGTGCCAGCAATCCAGCCCGGGCAGCCAAAGAGACCCAGTACTTC. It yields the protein CASNPARAAKETQYF.

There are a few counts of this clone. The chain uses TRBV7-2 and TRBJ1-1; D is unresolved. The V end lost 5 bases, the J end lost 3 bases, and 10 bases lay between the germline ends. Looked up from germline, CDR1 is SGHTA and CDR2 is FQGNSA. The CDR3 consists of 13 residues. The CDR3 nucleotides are TGTGCCAGCAGCCAAATTCCGGACACTGAAGCTTTCTTT. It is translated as CASSQIPDTEAFF.

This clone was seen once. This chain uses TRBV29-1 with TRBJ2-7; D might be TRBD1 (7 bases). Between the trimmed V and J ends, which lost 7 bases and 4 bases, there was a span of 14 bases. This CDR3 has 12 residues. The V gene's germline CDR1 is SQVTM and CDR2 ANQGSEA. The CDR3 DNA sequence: TGCAGCGCCGCGGGACAGAGTTACGAGCAGTACTTC. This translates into CSAAGQSYEQYF.

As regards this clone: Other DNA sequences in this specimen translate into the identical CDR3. The CDR3 DNA sequence: TGCGCCAGCAGCTTGGAAGGTCTTAATGAAAAACTGTTTTTT. Translation: CASSLEGLNEKLFF. The V gene is TRBV5-1, the J gene TRBJ1-4; D not resolved. In germline, CDR1 is SGHRS, CDR2 YFSETQ. V lost 0 bases to trimming and J lost 4 bases, with 7 bases between them. The CDR3 is 14 amino acids.

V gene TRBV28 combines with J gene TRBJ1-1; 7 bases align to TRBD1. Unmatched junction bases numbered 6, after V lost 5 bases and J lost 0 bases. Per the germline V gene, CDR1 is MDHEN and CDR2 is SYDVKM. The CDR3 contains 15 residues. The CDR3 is CASSKGDRVNTEAFF. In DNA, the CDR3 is TGTGCCAGCAGTAAGGGAGACAGGGTGAACACTGAAGCTTTCTTT.

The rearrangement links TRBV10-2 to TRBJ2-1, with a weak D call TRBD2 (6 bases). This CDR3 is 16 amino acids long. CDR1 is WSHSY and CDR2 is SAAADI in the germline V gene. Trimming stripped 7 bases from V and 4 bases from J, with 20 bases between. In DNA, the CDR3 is TGCGCCAGCAAACTCTCCGGGACTTTTCCTTACAATGAGCAGTTCTTC. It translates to CASKLSGTFPYNEQFF.

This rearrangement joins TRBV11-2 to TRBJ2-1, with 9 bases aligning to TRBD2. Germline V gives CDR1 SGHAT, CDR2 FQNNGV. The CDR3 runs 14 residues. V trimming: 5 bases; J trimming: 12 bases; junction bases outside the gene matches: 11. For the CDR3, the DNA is TGTGCCAGCAGCCCGGGACTAGCATTCGACGGGCAGTTCTTC. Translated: CASSPGLAFDGQFF.

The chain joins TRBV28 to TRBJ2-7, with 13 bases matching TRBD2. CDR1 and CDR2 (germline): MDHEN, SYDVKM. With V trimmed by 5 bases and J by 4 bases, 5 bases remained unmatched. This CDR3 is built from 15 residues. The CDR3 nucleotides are TGTGCCAGCAGTCGCCCGGGACTAGCGGGGTACGAGCAGTACTTC. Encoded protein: CASSRPGLAGYEQYF.

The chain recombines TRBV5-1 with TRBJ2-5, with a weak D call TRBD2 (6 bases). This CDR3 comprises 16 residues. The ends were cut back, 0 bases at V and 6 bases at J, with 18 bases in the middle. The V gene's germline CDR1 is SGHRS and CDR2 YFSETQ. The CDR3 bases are TGCGCCAGCAGCTTGGCCCTCGGTGGGACTGGGAAGACCCAGTACTTC. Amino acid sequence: CASSLALGGTGKTQYF.

This CDR3 reads CASSPTLTGELFF. The CDR3 region has the DNA TGTGCCAGCAGCCCCACACTCACCGGGGAGCTGTTTTTT. The rearrangement uses TRBV7-3 and TRBJ2-2; D is unresolved. CDR3 length: 13 amino acids. Trimming pared 5 bases from V and 4 bases from J, leaving 8 bases between. The germline CDR1 and CDR2 sequences are SGHTA and FQGTGA.

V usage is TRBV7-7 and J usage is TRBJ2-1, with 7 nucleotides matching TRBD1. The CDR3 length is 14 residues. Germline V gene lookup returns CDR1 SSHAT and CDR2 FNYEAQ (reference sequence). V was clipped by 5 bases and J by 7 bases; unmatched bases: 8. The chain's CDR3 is CASSPRTGQNEQFF. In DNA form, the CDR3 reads TGTGCCAGCAGCCCGAGGACAGGACAGAATGAGCAGTTCTTC. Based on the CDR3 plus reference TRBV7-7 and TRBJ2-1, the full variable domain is GAGVSQSPRYKVTKRGQDVTLRCDPISSHATLYWYQQALGQGPEFLTYFNYEAQPDKSGLPSDRFSAERPEGSISTLTIQRTEQRDSAMYRCASSPRTGQNEQFFGPGTRLTVL.

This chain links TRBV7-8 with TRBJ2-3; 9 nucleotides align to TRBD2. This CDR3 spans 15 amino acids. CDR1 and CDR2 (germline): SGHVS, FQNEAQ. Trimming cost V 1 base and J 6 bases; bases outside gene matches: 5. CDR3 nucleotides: TGTGCCAGCAGCTTAGGTATAGCGGGAGTCGATACGCAGTATTTT. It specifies CASSLGIAGVDTQYF.

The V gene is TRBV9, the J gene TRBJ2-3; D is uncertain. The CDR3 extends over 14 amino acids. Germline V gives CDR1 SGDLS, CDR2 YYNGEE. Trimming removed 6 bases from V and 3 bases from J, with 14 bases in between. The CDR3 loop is CASKPRTNTDTQYF. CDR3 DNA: TGTGCCAGCAAGCCTCGAACTAATACAGATACGCAGTATTTT.

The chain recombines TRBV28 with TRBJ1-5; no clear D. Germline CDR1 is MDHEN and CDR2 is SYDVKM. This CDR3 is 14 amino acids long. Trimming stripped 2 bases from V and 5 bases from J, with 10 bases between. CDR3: CASSLIGVYQPQHF. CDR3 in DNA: TGTGCCAGCAGTTTAATTGGGGTTTATCAGCCCCAGCATTTT.

As DNA, the CDR3 is TGTGCCAGCAGTTACTCGAGGAGTACCACAGATACGCAGTATTTT. As protein: CASSYSRSTTDTQYF. V usage is TRBV6-5 and J usage is TRBJ2-3; D not certain. Trimming removed 0 bases from V and 2 bases from J, with 9 bases in between. There are 15 residues in the CDR3. The germline CDR1 and CDR2 sequences are MNHEY and SVGAGI.

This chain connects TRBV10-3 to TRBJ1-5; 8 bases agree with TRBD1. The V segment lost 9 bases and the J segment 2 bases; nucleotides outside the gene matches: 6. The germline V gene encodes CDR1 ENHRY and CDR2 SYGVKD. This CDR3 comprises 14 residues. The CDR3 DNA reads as TGTGCCATTGGACAGGGCCTTGGCAATCAGCCCCAGCATTTT. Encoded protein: CAIGQGLGNQPQHF.

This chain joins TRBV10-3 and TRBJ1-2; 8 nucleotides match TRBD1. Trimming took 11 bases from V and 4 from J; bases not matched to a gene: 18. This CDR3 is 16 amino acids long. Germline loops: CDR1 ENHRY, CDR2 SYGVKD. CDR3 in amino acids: CAVLRDRTLIGYGYTF. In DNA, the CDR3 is TGTGCCGTACTTCGGGACAGGACTTTGATCGGCTATGGCTACACCTTC.

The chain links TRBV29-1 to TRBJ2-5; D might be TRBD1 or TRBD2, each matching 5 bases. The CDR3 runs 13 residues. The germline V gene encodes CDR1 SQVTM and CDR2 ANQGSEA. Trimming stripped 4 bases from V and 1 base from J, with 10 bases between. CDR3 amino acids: CSVGGVSQETQYF. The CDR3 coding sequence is TGCAGCGTTGGAGGGGTCTCCCAAGAGACCCAGTACTTC. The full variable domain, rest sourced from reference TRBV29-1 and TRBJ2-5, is SAVISQKPSRDICQRGTSLTIQCQVDSQVTMMFWYRQQPGQSLTLIATANQGSEATYESGFVIDKFPISRPNLTFSTLTVSNMSPEDSSIYLCSVGGVSQETQYFGPGTRLLVL.

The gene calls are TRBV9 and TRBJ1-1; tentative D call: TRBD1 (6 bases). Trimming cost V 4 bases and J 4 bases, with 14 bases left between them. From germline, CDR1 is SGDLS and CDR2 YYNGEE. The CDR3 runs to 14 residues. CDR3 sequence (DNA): TGTGCCAGCAGCCCGGACAGCTGGGGCACTGAAGCTTTCTTT. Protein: CASSPDSWGTEAFF.

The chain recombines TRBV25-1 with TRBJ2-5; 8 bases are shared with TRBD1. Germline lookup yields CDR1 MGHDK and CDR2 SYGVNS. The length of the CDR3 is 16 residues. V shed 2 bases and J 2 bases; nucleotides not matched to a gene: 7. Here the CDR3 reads CASSEMNRGDQETQYF. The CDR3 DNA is TGTGCCAGCAGTGAAATGAACAGGGGGGATCAAGAGACCCAGTACTTC. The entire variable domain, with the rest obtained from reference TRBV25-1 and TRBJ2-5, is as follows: EADIYQTPRYLVIGTGKKITLECSQTMGHDKMYWYQQDPGMELHLIHYSYGVNSTEKGDLSSESTVSRIRTEHFPLTLESARPSHTSQYLCASSEMNRGDQETQYFGPGTRLLVL.